The 6 T cell receptor beta chains below come from one sample, sequenced in a study of blood T cells in healthy people across ages. A second about 6 to 12 cycle PCR used barcoded and J-beta primers. TCRdb re-analysed the 5' RACE reads in MiXCR, keeping a single row per CDR3 protein. In the table there are around 940,000 distinct CDR3 sequences, approximately 50% of which are singletons. Specimen: blood. These receptors were collected from a woman aged 60 to 75 in good health.

The chain joins TRBV13 to TRBJ1-3, with D tentatively TRBD1 (5 bases). CDR1 is PRHDT and CDR2 is FYEKMQ in the germline V gene (reference sequence). The CDR3 runs to 15 residues. V shed 5 bases and J shed 0 bases, with 11 bases lying between them. CDR3 residues: CASSLAGGSGNTIYF. CDR3 nucleotide sequence: TGTGCCAGCAGCCTAGCGGGGGGCTCTGGAAACACCATATATTTT. Full variable domain (missing parts from reference TRBV13 and TRBJ1-3): AAGVIQSPRHLIKEKRETATLKCYPIPRHDTVYWYQQGPGQDPQFLISFYEKMQSDKGSIPDRFSAQQFSDYHSELNMSSLELGDSALYFCASSLAGGSGNTIYFGEGSWLTVV.

The rearrangement links TRBV5-1 to TRBJ2-7; tentatively, D is TRBD1 or TRBD2 (5 bases each). V lost 2 bases to trimming and J lost 5 bases, with 20 bases between them. The CDR3 covers 16 residues. The germline gives CDR1 SGHRS, CDR2 YFSETQ. This chain's CDR3 is CASSFMGADIGHEQYF. DNA of the CDR3: TGCGCCAGCAGCTTCATGGGAGCGGACATCGGCCACGAGCAGTACTTC.

The chain couples TRBV10-2 to TRBJ2-4, with 7 bases matching TRBD2. The J call is in doubt because the DNA end fits TRBJ2-7 better. Germline CDR1 WSHSY, CDR2 SAAADI. This CDR3 spans 14 amino acids. CDR3 protein: CASRPAGLDIEQYF. The CDR3, as DNA: TGCGCCAGCAGGCCAGCGGGGCTCGATATCGAGCAGTACTTC.

With respect to this clonotype: A much larger clone sits a single nucleotide away, making a read error possible. The chain combines TRBV2 with TRBJ2-7, with 11 nucleotides matching TRBD1. Trimming removed 8 bases from V and 3 bases from J; junction bases left unmatched: 3. This CDR3 is 13 amino acids long. Germline V gene data show CDR1 as SNHLY and CDR2 as FYNNEI. The chain's CDR3 is CASGGTGGYEQYF. The CDR3 DNA reads as TGTGCCAGCGGCGGGACAGGGGGCTACGAGCAGTACTTC.

The chain joins TRBV27 to TRBJ2-7; 7 nucleotides agree with TRBD1. The CDR3 has 14 residues. With V trimmed by 3 bases and J by 3 bases, 5 bases remained unmatched. Germline V gives CDR1 MNHEY, CDR2 SMNVEV (reference sequence). CDR3 region: CASSLTGYGYEQYF. CDR3 DNA: TGTGCCAGCAGTTTGACAGGGTATGGCTACGAGCAGTACTTC.

This clonotype occurred once. The V gene is TRBV7-2, the J gene TRBJ2-1; no reliable D call. The V and J ends lost 5 bases and 16 bases respectively, with 18 bases between them. Per germline, CDR1 SGHTA and CDR2 FQGNSA. CDR3 size: 12 residues. CDR3 region: CASSTDISPPFF. The DNA of the CDR3 is TGTGCCAGCAGCACAGACATCTCCCCGCCCTTCTTC.